These T cell receptor beta chains were read from a single sample in a study of T-cell memory formation after mild COVID-19. TCRdb analysed the 5' RACE reads with MiXCR anew, one entry per CDR3 protein. The sample has 350,000 to 500,000 distinct CDR3 sequences, 20% to 25% seen once. Sequencing was carried out using PBMCs or a T cell subset sorted from them (not recorded which). The receptor set was obtained from an adult woman who had mild COVID-19 (a few samples of this study predate the infection). Cell type and time point are not known. Both conserved end residues are part of each CDR3. D genes are given only for firm matches. Clone size is stated in some rows and not others, as once, few, many or a class when expanded.

cdr3_nt,cdr3_aa,d_call,j_call,clone_size,v_call
TGTGCCAGCAGCTTAAGGACAGGGGTGAGGGGCACTGAAGCTTTCTTT,CASSLRTGVRGTEAFF,TRBD1,TRBJ1-1,NA,TRBV6-5
TGTGCCAGCAGCCTGGGACAGGGCAGTGAAAAACTGTTTTTT,CASSLGQGSEKLFF,TRBD1,TRBJ1-4,few,TRBV5-8
TGTGCCACCAGCAGCCGGAGGACAGACTACGAGCAGTACTTC,CATSSRRTDYEQYF,NA,TRBJ2-7,few,TRBV15
TGTTCCAGCAGTTTCTTAGCGTCAGCCAAAAACATTCAGTACTTC,CSSSFLASAKNIQYF,NA,TRBJ2-4,NA,TRBV12-3/TRBV12-4
TGCGCCAGCAGCTTGGAGTGGGACCCAGATACGCAGTATTTT,CASSLEWDPDTQYF,NA,TRBJ2-3,few,TRBV5-1
TGCAGTGCTACCGTACTCGAGAGTACCTCCTACGAGCAGTACTTC,CSATVLESTSYEQYF,NA,TRBJ2-7,few,TRBV20-1
TGCAGTGCTAGAGATGTAGGTCGGGAGGGCCACTACGAGCAGTACTTC,CSARDVGREGHYEQYF,TRBD2,TRBJ2-7,NA,TRBV20-1
TGTGCCACCAGTGTTGGAACTAGCGGGAGTGTTTGGGGGCAGTTCTTC,CATSVGTSGSVWGQFF,TRBD2,TRBJ2-1,NA,TRBV24-1
TGTGCCAGCAGCTTATGGGGTCAGGGGGATGGCAATGAGCAGTTCTTC,CASSLWGQGDGNEQFF,TRBD1,TRBJ2-1,few,TRBV7-3
TGCGCCAGCAGCTTACCCGGAAAAGAGACCCAGTACTTC,CASSLPGKETQYF,NA,TRBJ2-5,few,TRBV5-1
TGTGCCAGCAGCTTGGAGGGACAGGGAGTGCGTGGGGCCAACGTCCTGACTTTC,CASSLEGQGVRGANVLTF,TRBD1,TRBJ2-6,few,TRBV5-6
TGTGCCAGCAGTTTACCCGACAGGGGGCTTGGAAACACCATATATTTT,CASSLPDRGLGNTIYF,TRBD1,TRBJ1-3,NA,TRBV12-3/TRBV12-4
TGTGCCAGCAGTTTATCGACAGGGGGCTATGGCTACACCTTC,CASSLSTGGYGYTF,TRBD1,TRBJ1-2,NA,TRBV27
TGTGCCATCAGTCCGAGCGGGAGGGCCTCAAATGAGCAGTTCTTC,CAISPSGRASNEQFF,TRBD2,TRBJ2-1,NA,TRBV10-3
TGTGCCAGCAGCTTAAGGACTAGCAGCACAGATACGCAGTATTTT,CASSLRTSSTDTQYF,TRBD2,TRBJ2-3,few,TRBV7-3
TGTGCCAGCGCGACAGGGGGCTCTGGGGCCAACGTCCTGACTTTC,CASATGGSGANVLTF,TRBD1,TRBJ2-6,NA,TRBV6-6
TGTGCCAGCAGCTCGGGACAGACAAGTTCACCCCTCCACTTT,CASSSGQTSSPLHF,TRBD1,TRBJ1-6,few,TRBV7-2
TGTGCCAGCAGTTTATCGGCAGGGCAATACGAGCAGTACTTC,CASSLSAGQYEQYF,NA,TRBJ2-7,NA,TRBV27
TGTGCCAGCAGCTCCCCCCTGGGAACAGACTCGCAAGAGACCCAGTACTTC,CASSSPLGTDSQETQYF,NA,TRBJ2-5,NA,TRBV11-1
TGTGCCAGCAGCTCGGGACCGGCCGAGGGTCAGCCCCAGCATTTT,CASSSGPAEGQPQHF,NA,TRBJ1-5,NA,TRBV5-4
TGTGCCAGCAGTTACGAGCCCGGGACAGTATCCAATGAGCAGTTCTTC,CASSYEPGTVSNEQFF,TRBD1,TRBJ2-1,NA,TRBV6-5
TGTGCCAGCAGTGTAACTAGCTCGTACAATGAGCAGTTCTTC,CASSVTSSYNEQFF,NA,TRBJ2-1,NA,TRBV25-1
TGTGCCAGCAGCCCCGGGACAGGGCCCAACGAGCAGTGCTTC,CASSPGTGPNEQCF,TRBD1,TRBJ2-7,NA,TRBV7-9
TGTGCCAGCAGCCAAGATAGGGGGAATCGGGAAAAACTGTTTTTT,CASSQDRGNREKLFF,NA,TRBJ1-4,few,TRBV3-1
TGCGCCAGCAGCCTGGACTCCGGGCCCTATGGCTACACCTTC,CASSLDSGPYGYTF,NA,TRBJ1-2,few,TRBV5-1
TGTGCCAGCAGTGAAGCGGATCCGCACAGGGCGCGGGAGACCCAGTACTTC,CASSEADPHRARETQYF,NA,TRBJ2-5,few,TRBV6-1
TGTGCCAGCACCCCGGGACTAGCGGGAGGGCCCTTTGACGAGCAGTACTTC,CASTPGLAGGPFDEQYF,TRBD2,TRBJ2-7,NA,TRBV7-2
TGTGCCAGTAGCTTGGACAGGGGGCTTTCAGGCAATCAGCCCCAGCATTTT,CASSLDRGLSGNQPQHF,TRBD1,TRBJ1-5,few,TRBV19
TGCGCCAGCAGCTACTTCCGGGACAGGGACTACGAGCAGTACTTC,CASSYFRDRDYEQYF,TRBD1,TRBJ2-7,few,TRBV5-1
TGTGCCATCAGTGAGTCTAAGGGGCGCACCTCCTACGAGCAGTACTTC,CAISESKGRTSYEQYF,NA,TRBJ2-7,many,TRBV10-3
TGTGCCAGCAGTGAAGCGGGGCTCTCCTACGAGCAGTACTTC,CASSEAGLSYEQYF,NA,TRBJ2-7,few,TRBV6-1
TGTGCCAGCAGAGCTACCGGGACGGGGTCTGAGACCCAGTACTTC,CASRATGTGSETQYF,NA,TRBJ2-5,few,TRBV28
TGTGCCATCAGTGTACAGGGGCTTGGACAGCCCCAGCATTTT,CAISVQGLGQPQHF,TRBD1,TRBJ1-5,NA,TRBV10-3
TGTGCCAGCAGCCATCAATCCGGGGGGTTGTCCTACGAGCAGTACTTC,CASSHQSGGLSYEQYF,TRBD2,TRBJ2-7,NA,TRBV3-1
TGTGCCAGTAAAGCAGGGGTCACCTTTGTCACCGGGGAGCTGTTTTTT,CASKAGVTFVTGELFF,NA,TRBJ2-2,few,TRBV6-1
TGTGCCAGCAGCCGTGTTGATTCTGAGCAGTACTTC,CASSRVDSEQYF,NA,TRBJ2-7,few,TRBV3-1
TGTGCCAGCAGCTTAGCGGGCTCAAAAGCCACAGATACGCAGTATTTT,CASSLAGSKATDTQYF,NA,TRBJ2-3,few,TRBV7-9
TGTGCCAGCAGTTTAAGCGGCGGACTAGCGGGAGAAATGGGCACAGATACGCAGTATTTT,CASSLSGGLAGEMGTDTQYF,TRBD2,TRBJ2-3,few,TRBV12-3/TRBV12-4
TGTGCCAGCAGTGACTTAGGTCAGCCCCAGCATTTT,CASSDLGQPQHF,NA,TRBJ1-5,NA,TRBV2
TGTGCCTGGGAAGGAGACAGGGGGCAAGAGCAGTACTTC,CAWEGDRGQEQYF,TRBD1,TRBJ2-7,NA,TRBV30
TGTGCCAGCAGCCGTCCAGGGGGCACGGAAAGCAATCAGCCCCAGCATTTT,CASSRPGGTESNQPQHF,TRBD1,TRBJ1-5,few,TRBV5-7